This T cell receptor (beta chain) was obtained from a study of blood T cell repertoires in COVID-19. Study information: There were acute and convalescent COVID-19 samples, and they came from the United States, Italy and Spain. Nucleic acid was either cDNA or gDNA, and it came from T cells, B-cell-depleted T cells, or PBMCs.

Source study methods: Researchers report that nucleated cell counts were estimated from reference gene primer amplification. TCRdb keeps only in-frame clones here, not all; method: immunoSEQ multiplex PCR. V and J calls and clone size follow that table, whereas D and trimming were derived from the DNA. The sample has some 46,000 clones; 85% to 90% are singletons. The germline V gene encodes CDR1 SGDLS and CDR2 YYNGEE. The CDR3 runs to 15 residues. J was trimmed by 4 bases and V by 2 bases; bases with no gene match: 5. What was sequenced was peripheral blood. The receptor's source is a man in his 60s with acute or convalescent COVID-19. The chain is built from TRBV9 and TRBJ2-7, with TRBD1 matching over 11 bases. In DNA, the CDR3 is TGTGCCAGCAGCGTCGGGACAGGGGGTATATACGAGCAGTACTTC. Translating it yields CASSVGTGGIYEQYF.